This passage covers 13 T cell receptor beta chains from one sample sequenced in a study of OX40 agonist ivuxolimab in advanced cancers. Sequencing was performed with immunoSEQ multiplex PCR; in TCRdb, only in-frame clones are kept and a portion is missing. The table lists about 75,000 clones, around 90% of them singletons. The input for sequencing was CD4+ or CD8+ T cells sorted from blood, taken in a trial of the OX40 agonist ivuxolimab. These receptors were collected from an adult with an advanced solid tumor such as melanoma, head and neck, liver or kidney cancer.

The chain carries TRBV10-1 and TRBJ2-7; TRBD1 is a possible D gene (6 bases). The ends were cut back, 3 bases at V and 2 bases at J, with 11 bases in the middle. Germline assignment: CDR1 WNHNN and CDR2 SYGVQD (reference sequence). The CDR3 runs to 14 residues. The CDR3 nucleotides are TGCGCCAGCAGTGATGCAGGGGCCCCCTACGAGCAGTACTTC. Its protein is CASSDAGAPYEQYF.

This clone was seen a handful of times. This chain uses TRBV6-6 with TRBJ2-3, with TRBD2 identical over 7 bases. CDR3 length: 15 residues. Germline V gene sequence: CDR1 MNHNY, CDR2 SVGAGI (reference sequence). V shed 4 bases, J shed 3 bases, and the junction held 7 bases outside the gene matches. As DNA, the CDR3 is TGTGCCAGCAGTTTCGGCGGGAGCTCAACAGATACGCAGTATTTT. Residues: CASSFGGSSTDTQYF.

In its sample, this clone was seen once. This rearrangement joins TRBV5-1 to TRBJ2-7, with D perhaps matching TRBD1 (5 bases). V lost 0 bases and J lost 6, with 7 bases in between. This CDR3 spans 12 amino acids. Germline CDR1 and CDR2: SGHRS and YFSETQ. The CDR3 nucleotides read TGCGCCAGCAGCTTGGTAGGGGCCGAGCAGTACTTC. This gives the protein CASSLVGAEQYF.

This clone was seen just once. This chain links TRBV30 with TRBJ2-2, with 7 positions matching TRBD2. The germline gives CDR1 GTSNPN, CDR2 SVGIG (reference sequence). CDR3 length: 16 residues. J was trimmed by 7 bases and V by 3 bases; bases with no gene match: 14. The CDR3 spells CAWSRPTGRTNGELFF. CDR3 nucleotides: TGTGCCTGGAGCCGCCCGACCGGGAGGACCAACGGGGAGCTGTTTTTT. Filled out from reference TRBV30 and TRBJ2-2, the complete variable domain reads SQTIHQWPATLVQPVGSPLSLECTVEGTSNPNLYWYRQAAGRGLQLLFYSVGIGQISSEVPQNLSASRPQDRQFILSSKKLLLSDSGFYLCAWSRPTGRTNGELFFGEGSRLTVL.

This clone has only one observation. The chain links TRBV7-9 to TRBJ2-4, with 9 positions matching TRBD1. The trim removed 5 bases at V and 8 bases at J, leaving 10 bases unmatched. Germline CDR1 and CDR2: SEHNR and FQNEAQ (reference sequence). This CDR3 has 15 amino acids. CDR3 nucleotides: TGTGCCAGCAGCATACAACTGACAGGGGGAGACATTCAGTACTTC. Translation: CASSIQLTGGDIQYF.

CDR3 sequence: CASSLWGQGGNEQFF. CDR3 sequence (DNA): TGTGCCAGCAGCCTTTGGGGACAGGGCGGCAATGAGCAGTTCTTC. This sequence joins TRBV5-6 and TRBJ2-1; 9 positions agree with TRBD1. Germline-derived CDR1 and CDR2 are SGHDT and YYEEEE. The CDR3 has 15 residues. The V gene end was trimmed by 4 bases and the J gene end by 6 bases; junction bases not matched to a gene: 8.

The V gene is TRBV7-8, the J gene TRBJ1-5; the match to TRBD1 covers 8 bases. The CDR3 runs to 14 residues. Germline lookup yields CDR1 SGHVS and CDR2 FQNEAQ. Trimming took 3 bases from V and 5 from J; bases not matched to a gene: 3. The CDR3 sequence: CASSFGQGYQPQHF. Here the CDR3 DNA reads TGTGCCAGCAGCTTTGGACAGGGTTATCAGCCCCAGCATTTT.

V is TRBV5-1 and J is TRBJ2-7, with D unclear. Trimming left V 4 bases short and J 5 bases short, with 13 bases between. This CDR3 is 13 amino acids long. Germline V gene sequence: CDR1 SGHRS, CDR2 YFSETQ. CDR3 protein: CASSTPSGDEQYF. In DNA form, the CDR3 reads TGCGCCAGCAGCACCCCCTCGGGCGACGAGCAGTACTTC.

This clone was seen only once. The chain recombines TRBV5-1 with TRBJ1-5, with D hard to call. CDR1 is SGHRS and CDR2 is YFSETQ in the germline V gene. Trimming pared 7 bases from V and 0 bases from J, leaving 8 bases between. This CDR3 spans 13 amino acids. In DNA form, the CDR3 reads TGCGCCAGCCGGGAAAGTAGCAATCAGCCCCAGCATTTT. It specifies CASRESSNQPQHF. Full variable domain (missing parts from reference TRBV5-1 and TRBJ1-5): KAGVTQTPRYLIKTRGQQVTLSCSPISGHRSVSWYQQTPGQGLQFLFEYFSETQRNKGNFPGRFSGRQFSNSRSEMNVSTLELGDSALYLCASRESSNQPQHFGDGTRLSIL.

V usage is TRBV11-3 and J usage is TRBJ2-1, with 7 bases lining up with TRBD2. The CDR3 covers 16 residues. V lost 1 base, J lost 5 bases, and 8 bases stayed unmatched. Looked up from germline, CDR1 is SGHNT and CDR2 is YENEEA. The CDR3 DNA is TGTGCCAGCAGCTTAGGAGGGCTAGCGGTTAACAATGAGCAGTTCTTC. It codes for CASSLGGLAVNNEQFF.

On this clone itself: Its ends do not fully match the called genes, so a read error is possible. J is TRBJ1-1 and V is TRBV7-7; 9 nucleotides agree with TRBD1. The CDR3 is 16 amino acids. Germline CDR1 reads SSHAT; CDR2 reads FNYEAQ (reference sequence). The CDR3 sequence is CASSLNRGRPPPEAFF. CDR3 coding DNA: TGTGCTAGCAGCTTAAACAGGGGGCGTCCCCCCCCTGAAGCTTTCTTT.

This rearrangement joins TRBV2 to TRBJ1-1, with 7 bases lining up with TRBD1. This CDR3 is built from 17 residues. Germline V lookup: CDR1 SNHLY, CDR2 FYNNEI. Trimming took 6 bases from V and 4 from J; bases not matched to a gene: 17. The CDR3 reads CASRQGNVVSLSTEAFF. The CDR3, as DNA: TGTGCCAGCAGACAGGGGAATGTAGTTTCGTTGAGCACTGAAGCTTTCTTT.

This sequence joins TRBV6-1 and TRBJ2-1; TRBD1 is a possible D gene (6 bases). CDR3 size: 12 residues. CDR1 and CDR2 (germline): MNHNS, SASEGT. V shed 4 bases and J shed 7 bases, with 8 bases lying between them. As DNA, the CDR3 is TGTGCCAGCAGTGCGAGGGGGAATGAGCAGTTCTTC. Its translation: CASSARGNEQFF.